Listed here are 25 T cell receptor beta chains from one sample, sequenced in a study of a mutant IDH1 vaccine in newly diagnosed glioma. Time point given: week 11, during vaccination. Each vaccine dose was 300 ug of mutant IDH1 20-mer peptide, with topical imiquimod. Antigens of these TCRs are unknown. Profiling relied on immunoSEQ multiplex PCR, and the TCRdb table lists in-frame clones only, not all of them. The sample lists 110,000 or so clones, 90% occurring once. This specimen consisted of PBMCs, obtained from a glioma patient whose treatment included an IDH1 peptide vaccine. Receptor source: a woman between 45 and 60 years old with glioma.

This chain joins TRBV6-5 and TRBJ2-5, with D unresolved. This CDR3 is built from 14 residues. With 4 bases removed from V and 5 bases from J, the gap between germline ends came to 14 bases. Germline V gives CDR1 MNHEY, CDR2 SVGAGI. The CDR3 is CASSSTELGETQYF. Written as DNA, the CDR3 is TGTGCCAGCAGTTCCACAGAGCTTGGGGAGACCCAGTACTTC.

The chain employs TRBV29-1 and TRBJ2-7, with D possibly matching TRBD2 (5 bases). Trimming left V 0 bases short and J 3 bases short, with 15 bases between. CDR3 size: 15 residues. The V gene's germline CDR1 is SQVTM and CDR2 ANQGSEA. The CDR3 spells CSVEEPRKLGYEQYF. As DNA, the CDR3 is TGCAGCGTTGAAGAGCCCAGGAAACTAGGCTACGAGCAGTACTTC.

This clone occurred a few times. The chain combines TRBV9 with TRBJ2-3, with TRBD2 matching 8 bases. V lost 3 bases, J lost 3 bases, and 6 bases stayed unmatched. Germline values: CDR1 SGDLS, CDR2 YYNGEE. This CDR3 region has 15 residues. CDR3 sequence (DNA): TGTGCCAGCAGCGCCCACGGGGGGGTTACAGATACGCAGTATTTT. It encodes CASSAHGGVTDTQYF.

The chain links TRBV30 to TRBJ2-5, with TRBD1 as a possible D gene (6 bases). The V and J ends lost 1 base and 5 bases respectively, with 11 bases between them. The CDR3 is made up of 13 amino acids. The germline V gene encodes CDR1 GTSNPN and CDR2 SVGIG (reference sequence). The DNA for the CDR3 is TGTGCCTGGAGTGGGACAGTAGTGGAGACCCAGTACTTC. Its protein is CAWSGTVVETQYF.

The sample holds a few counts of this clone. This chain links TRBV7-3 with TRBJ1-1; D is perhaps TRBD1 (5 bases). Germline-derived CDR1 and CDR2 are SGHTA and FQGTGA. The CDR3 extends over 15 amino acids. Trimming removed 1 base at V and 0 bases at J, with 9 bases between. CDR3 in DNA: TGTGCCAGCAGCTTAAACCCAGGGATGAACACTGAAGCTTTCTTT. Its protein is CASSLNPGMNTEAFF.

V is TRBV4-1 and J is TRBJ1-5; tentatively, D is TRBD1 (5 bases). From germline, CDR1 is MGHRA and CDR2 YSYEKL. The V gene lost 1 base and the J gene lost 1 base, with 11 bases spanning the gap. CDR3 length equals 16 residues. In DNA form, the CDR3 reads TGCGCCAGCAGCCAAGGACGGGGCCGGAGCAATCAGCCCCAGCATTTT. Protein sequence: CASSQGRGRSNQPQHF.

This chain connects TRBV5-1 to TRBJ1-3; no reliable D call. Trimming pared 0 bases from V and 0 bases from J, leaving 7 bases between. The CDR3 runs 15 residues. Germline assignment: CDR1 SGHRS and CDR2 YFSETQ. The CDR3 nucleotides are TGCGCCAGCAGCTTGGAACCTAACTCTGGAAACACCATATATTTT. Its translation is CASSLEPNSGNTIYF.

This clone was seen once. The rearrangement links TRBV5-1 to TRBJ1-4; 8 bases line up with TRBD1. This CDR3 comprises 15 residues. V lost 0 bases and J lost 5; bases outside the gene matches: 3. The V gene's germline CDR1 is SGHRS and CDR2 YFSETQ. The DNA of the CDR3 is TGCGCCAGCAGCTTGGAGGGACAGGAGAATGAAAAACTGTTTTTT. Its protein is CASSLEGQENEKLFF.

The chain joins TRBV30 to TRBJ2-5; D ambiguous. V was trimmed by 3 bases and J by 1 base, leaving 15 bases between them. CDR3 length equals 15 residues. The germline gives CDR1 GTSNPN, CDR2 SVGIG (reference sequence). CDR3 nucleotide sequence: TGTGCCTGGAGCCGTTTGACAAGACTCCAAGAGACCCAGTACTTC. It encodes CAWSRLTRLQETQYF.

This chain uses TRBV29-1 with TRBJ2-7, with 15 bases identical to TRBD2. There are 15 residues in the CDR3. The junction had 7 bases not matched to a gene; V was cut back by 5 bases and J by 5 bases. Germline V gives CDR1 SQVTM, CDR2 ANQGSEA. In nucleotides, the CDR3 is TGCAGCGTTATAAGGGGACTAGCGGGAGGTAACGAGCAGTACTTC. Translation gives CSVIRGLAGGNEQYF.

The genes are TRBV15 and TRBJ2-1, with 9 positions matching TRBD2. The CDR3 loop spans 16 amino acids. Per the germline V gene, CDR1 is LNHNV and CDR2 is YYDKDF (reference sequence). The V gene end was trimmed by 1 base and the J gene end by 8 bases; junction bases not matched to a gene: 9. The CDR3 nucleotides read TGTGCCACCAGCAGAGTTCCGGCGGGAGGGGCGGATGAGCAGTTCTTC. Encoded protein: CATSRVPAGGADEQFF. The full variable domain, its missing parts supplied by reference TRBV15 and TRBJ2-1, is DAMVIQNPRYQVTQFGKPVTLSCSQTLNHNVMYWYQQKSSQAPKLLFHYYDKDFNNEADTPDNFQSRRPNTSFCFLDIRSPGLGDTAMYLCATSRVPAGGADEQFFGPGTRLTVL.

CDR3 loop: CASSLGRLGELFF. DNA of the CDR3: TGTGCCAGTAGTCTCGGAAGGCTCGGGGAGCTGTTTTTT. The V call is TRBV19, the J call TRBJ2-2, with D unresolved. Germline values: CDR1 LNHDA, CDR2 SQIVND (reference sequence). Trimming took off 5 bases at V and 7 bases at J, with 11 bases between the two ends. This CDR3 contains 13 residues. Full variable domain (remainder filled in from reference TRBV19 and TRBJ2-2): DGGITQSPKYLFRKEGQNVTLSCEQNLNHDAMYWYRQDPGQGLRLIYYSQIVNDFQKGDIAEGYSVSREKKESFPLTVTSAQKNPTAFYLCASSLGRLGELFFGEGSRLTVL.

The CDR3 nucleotides read TGTGCCAGCAGCCGGGACAGAAGTTACAATGAGCAGTTCTTC. This codes for CASSRDRSYNEQFF. The chain employs TRBV7-2 and TRBJ2-1; 7 bases are shared with TRBD1. The CDR3 sequence is 14 residues long. With 5 bases clipped from V and 4 bases from J, the junction kept 5 bases outside the gene matches. From germline, CDR1 is SGHTA and CDR2 FQGNSA.

The chain is built from TRBV29-1 and TRBJ2-1; a weak D match, TRBD1 (5 bases). The ends were cut back, 6 bases at V and 4 bases at J, with 10 bases in the middle. This CDR3 has 12 residues. Per germline, CDR1 SQVTM and CDR2 ANQGSEA. Here the CDR3 DNA reads TGCAGCGTCTATAGGGGTTACAATGAGCAGTTCTTC. It translates to CSVYRGYNEQFF.

The chain has TRBV9 and TRBJ2-2; D perhaps matches TRBD2 (6 bases). Trimming removed 4 bases at V and 6 bases at J, with 13 bases between. There are 14 residues in the CDR3. Germline CDR1 and CDR2: SGDLS and YYNGEE. In nucleotides, the CDR3 is TGTGCCAGCAGCAGGGGACTCCTTCCCGGGGAGCTGTTTTTT. Protein: CASSRGLLPGELFF.

This chain joins TRBV6-5 and TRBJ1-1; D unresolved. Germline loops: CDR1 MNHEY, CDR2 SVGAGI. The germline V and J ends were trimmed by 6 bases and 5 bases, with 7 bases remaining between them. This CDR3 comprises 11 residues. CDR3 sequence reads: CASSPGTEAFF. As DNA, the CDR3 is TGTGCCAGCAGCCCGGGGACTGAAGCTTTCTTT.

This rearrangement joins TRBV28 to TRBJ2-7; D call uncertain. V lost 3 bases to trimming and J lost 2 bases, with 8 bases between them. This CDR3 region has 13 residues. Germline V gene sequence: CDR1 MDHEN, CDR2 SYDVKM. The CDR3 protein is CASSFGVAYEQYF. The DNA of the CDR3 is TGTGCCAGCAGTTTTGGTGTGGCCTACGAGCAGTACTTC.

CDR3 DNA: TGTGCCGGACCGTTTGCCGGGGAGCTGTTTTTT. It is translated as CAGPFAGELFF. This chain links TRBV30 with TRBJ2-2; D gene uncertain. The CDR3 is 11 residues long. The V gene's germline CDR1 is GTSNPN and CDR2 SVGIG (reference sequence). With 8 bases removed from V and 6 bases from J, the gap between germline ends came to 10 bases.

This clone was observed a single time. The rearrangement joins TRBV10-1 to TRBJ2-3, with 12 nucleotides matching TRBD2. CDR1 and CDR2 (germline): WNHNN, SYGVQD (reference sequence). After removal of 3 bases from V and 3 bases from J, the junction contained 4 bases not matched to a gene. The CDR3 is made up of 16 amino acids. CDR3 coding DNA: TGCGCCAGCAGTGACCCTGGACTAGCGGGAACAGATACGCAGTATTTT. Its protein product is CASSDPGLAGTDTQYF.

The gene calls are TRBV30 and TRBJ2-3; 7 nucleotides agree with TRBD2. Germline V gene data show CDR1 as GTSNPN and CDR2 as SVGIG (reference sequence). V shed 4 bases and J 3 bases; nucleotides not matched to a gene: 7. This CDR3 spans 14 amino acids. Here the CDR3 DNA reads TGTGCCTGGAATCCGGGAGGAAGGACAGATACGCAGTATTTT. Translating it yields CAWNPGGRTDTQYF.

The rearrangement joins TRBV28 to TRBJ2-7; 7 bases map to TRBD2. The CDR3 runs to 16 residues. The germline V gene has CDR1 MDHEN and CDR2 SYDVKM. Germline trimming cut 7 bases from V and 1 base from J; bases unmatched to any gene: 13. In DNA, the CDR3 is TGTGCCAGCACCAATCGGGGGAGGGGAGGGTCCTACGAGCAGTACTTC. Its protein product is CASTNRGRGGSYEQYF. Combining the CDR3 with reference TRBV28 and TRBJ2-7 gives the whole variable domain DVKVTQSSRYLVKRTGEKVFLECVQDMDHENMFWYRQDPGLGLRLIYFSYDVKMKEKGDIPEGYSVSREKKERFSLILESASTNQTSMYLCASTNRGRGGSYEQYFGPGTRLTVT.

V and J are TRBV9 and TRBJ2-3; D may be TRBD1 (6 bases). CDR3 size: 16 residues. Germline loops: CDR1 SGDLS, CDR2 YYNGEE. Between the trimmed V and J ends, which lost 0 bases and 1 base, there was a span of 12 bases. The CDR3 nucleotides read TGTGCCAGCAGCGTAGGGGGGCGGGCCCGCACAGATACGCAGTATTTT. Amino acids: CASSVGGRARTDTQYF.

The rearrangement joins TRBV5-4 to TRBJ2-2; D unresolved. Germline CDR1 SGHNT, CDR2 YYREEE (reference sequence). This CDR3 is 13 amino acids long. Trimming shortened V by 4 bases and J by 7 bases, and 11 bases separated the two germline ends. The CDR3 sequence: CASSPGLGGELFF. The CDR3 DNA is TGTGCCAGCAGCCCTGGCCTCGGCGGGGAGCTGTTTTTT.

V gene TRBV6-1 combines with J gene TRBJ1-1; D is perhaps TRBD1 (6 bases). Germline CDR1 is MNHNS and CDR2 is SASEGT. The CDR3 contains 15 residues. V lost 1 base and J lost 5, with 14 bases in between. CDR3 in amino acids: CASSEVGGAWTEAFF. The CDR3 DNA sequence: TGTGCCAGCAGTGAAGTCGGGGGCGCATGGACTGAAGCTTTCTTT.

The chain uses TRBV6-5 and TRBJ1-1; weak D call: TRBD1 (5 bases). This CDR3 spans 15 amino acids. CDR1 is MNHEY, CDR2 SVGAGI, per germline. Between the trimmed V and J ends, which lost 5 bases and 6 bases, there was a span of 19 bases. The chain's CDR3 is CASSPRGRGKAEAFF. In DNA form, the CDR3 reads TGTGCCAGCAGTCCTCGGGGACGGGGAAAGGCTGAAGCTTTCTTT.